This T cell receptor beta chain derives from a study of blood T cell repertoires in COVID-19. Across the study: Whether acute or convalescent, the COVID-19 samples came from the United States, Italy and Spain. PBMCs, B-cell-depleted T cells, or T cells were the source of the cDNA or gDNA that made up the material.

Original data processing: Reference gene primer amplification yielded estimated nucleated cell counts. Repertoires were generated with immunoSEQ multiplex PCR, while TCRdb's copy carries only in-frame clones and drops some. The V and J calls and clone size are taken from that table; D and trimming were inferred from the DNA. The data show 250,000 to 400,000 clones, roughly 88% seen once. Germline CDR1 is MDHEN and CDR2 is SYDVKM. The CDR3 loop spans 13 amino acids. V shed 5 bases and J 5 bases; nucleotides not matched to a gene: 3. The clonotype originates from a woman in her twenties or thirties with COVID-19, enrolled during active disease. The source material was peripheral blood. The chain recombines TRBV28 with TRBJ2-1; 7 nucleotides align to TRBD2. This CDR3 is CASSPGGNNEQFF. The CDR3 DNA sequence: TGTGCCAGCAGTCCGGGGGGTAACAATGAGCAGTTCTTC. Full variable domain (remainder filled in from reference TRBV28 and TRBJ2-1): DVKVTQSSRYLVKRTGEKVFLECVQDMDHENMFWYRQDPGLGLRLIYFSYDVKMKEKGDIPEGYSVSREKKERFSLILESASTNQTSMYLCASSPGGNNEQFFGPGTRLTVL.